The sequence of this TCR beta chain was determined in a study of T cell responses to AZD1222 COVID-19 vaccine. Germline V gene data show CDR1 as MDHEN and CDR2 as SYDVKM. The V end lost 5 bases, the J end lost 1 base, and 11 bases lay between the germline ends. There are 14 residues in the CDR3. Profiling relied on immunoSEQ multiplex PCR, and the TCRdb table lists in-frame clones only, not all of them. The repertoire holds approximately 180,000 clones, 88% seen once, with approximately 7.7% in the top ten. Here the sequenced sample was peripheral blood, taken on day 0 of AZD1222 vaccination. This clonotype was obtained from an adult in good health. The chain couples TRBV28 to TRBJ1-1; a possible D gene is TRBD1 (5 bases). The CDR3 region is CASSGRGTNTEAFF. CDR3 nucleotides: TGTGCCAGCAGTGGCCGGGGGACGAACACTGAAGCTTTCTTT.